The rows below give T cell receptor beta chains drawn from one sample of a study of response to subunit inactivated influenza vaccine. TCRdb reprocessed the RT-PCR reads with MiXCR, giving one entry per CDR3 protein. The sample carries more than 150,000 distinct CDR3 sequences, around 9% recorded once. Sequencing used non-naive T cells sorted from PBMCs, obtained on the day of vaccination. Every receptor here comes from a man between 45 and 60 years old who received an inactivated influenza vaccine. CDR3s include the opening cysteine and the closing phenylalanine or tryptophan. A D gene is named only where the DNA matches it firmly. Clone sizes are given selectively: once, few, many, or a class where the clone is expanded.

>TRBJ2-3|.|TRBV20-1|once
CSATQGLTDTQYF
TGCAGTGCTACACAGGGTTTAACAGATACGCAGTATTTT
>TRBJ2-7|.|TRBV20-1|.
CSASVSSYEQYF
TGCAGTGCTAGCGTCAGCTCCTACGAGCAGTACTTC
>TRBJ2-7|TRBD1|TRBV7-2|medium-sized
CASSFGSGQAKEQYF
TGTGCCAGCAGCTTTGGTTCGGGACAGGCGAAAGAGCAGTACTTC
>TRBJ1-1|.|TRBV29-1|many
CSVARWTEAFF
TGCAGCGTTGCGCGATGGACTGAAGCTTTCTTT
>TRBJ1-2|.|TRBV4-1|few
CASSPSRDNYGYTF
TGCGCCAGCAGCCCAAGCAGAGATAACTATGGCTACACCTTC
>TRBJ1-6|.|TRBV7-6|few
CASSLRVQGGNSPLHF
TGTGCCAGCAGCTTACGTGTGCAGGGTGGTAATTCACCCCTCCACTTT
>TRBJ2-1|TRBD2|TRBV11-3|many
CASSRGGRSYNEQFF
TGTGCCAGCAGCAGGGGAGGGCGGTCCTACAATGAGCAGTTCTTC
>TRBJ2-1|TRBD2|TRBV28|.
CASSFPSGRPLNDNEQFF
TGTGCCAGCAGTTTCCCTAGCGGGAGGCCCCTAAACGACAATGAGCAGTTCTTC
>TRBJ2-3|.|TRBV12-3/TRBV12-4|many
CASSFGATHADTQYF
TGTGCCAGCAGTTTCGGGGCTACTCACGCAGATACGCAGTATTTT
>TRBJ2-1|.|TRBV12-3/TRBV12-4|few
CASRPGVNEQFF
TGTGCCAGCAGACCTGGGGTCAATGAGCAGTTCTTC
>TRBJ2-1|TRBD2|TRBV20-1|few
CSAPKLAGWDNEQFF
TGCAGTGCCCCGAAACTAGCGGGTTGGGACAATGAGCAGTTCTTC
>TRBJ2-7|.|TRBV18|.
CASSQGVGYEQYF
TGTGCCAGCTCACAGGGGGTGGGCTACGAGCAGTACTTC
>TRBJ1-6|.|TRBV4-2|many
CASSQDGGRDSPLHF
TGTGCCAGCAGCCAAGACGGGGGCCGGGATTCACCCCTCCACTTT
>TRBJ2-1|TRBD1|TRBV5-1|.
CASPRGYHEQFF
TGCGCCAGCCCCAGGGGGTACCATGAGCAGTTCTTC
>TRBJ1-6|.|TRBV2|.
CASSQGIGDNSPLHF
TGTGCCAGCAGTCAGGGGATTGGGGATAATTCACCCCTCCACTTT
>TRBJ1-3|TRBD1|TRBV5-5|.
CASSYRTGTSGNTIYF
TGTGCCAGCAGCTACCGGACAGGGACCTCTGGAAACACCATATATTTT
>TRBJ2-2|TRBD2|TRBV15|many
CATSSLDFGRRVETGELFF
TGTGCCACCAGCAGTCTAGATTTCGGGAGGAGGGTGGAAACCGGGGAGCTGTTTTTT
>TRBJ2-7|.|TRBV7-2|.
CASSFRRSSYEQYF
TGTGCCAGCAGCTTTAGGCGGAGCTCCTACGAGCAGTACTTC
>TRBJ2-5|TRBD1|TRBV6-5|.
CASSSGQGSETQYF
TGTGCCAGCAGTTCCGGACAGGGATCGGAGACCCAGTACTTC
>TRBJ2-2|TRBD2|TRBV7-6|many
CASSLVPGLAGTGELFF
TGTGCCAGCAGCTTAGTTCCGGGACTAGCGGGCACCGGGGAGCTGTTTTTT
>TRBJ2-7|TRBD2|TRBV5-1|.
CASSQSGLAGLPYEQYF
TGCGCCAGCAGCCAGTCGGGGCTAGCGGGATTACCCTACGAGCAGTACTTC
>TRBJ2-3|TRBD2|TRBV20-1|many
CSASGGLVTDTQYF
TGCAGTGCTAGTGGGGGACTAGTCACAGATACGCAGTATTTT
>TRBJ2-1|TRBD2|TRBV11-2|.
CASSFGTSGRRLGNEQFF
TGTGCCAGCAGCTTCGGGACTAGCGGGAGAAGGCTTGGAAATGAGCAGTTCTTC
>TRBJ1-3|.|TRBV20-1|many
CSVDSATGNTIYF
TGCAGTGTCGACAGCGCAACTGGAAACACCATATATTTT
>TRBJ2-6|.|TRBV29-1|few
CSVGESSGANVLTF
TGCAGCGTTGGTGAGAGCTCTGGGGCCAACGTCCTGACTTTC
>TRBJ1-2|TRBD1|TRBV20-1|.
CSARDLTGGGYTF
TGCAGTGCTAGAGATTTGACAGGGGGGGGCTACACCTTC
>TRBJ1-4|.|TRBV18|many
CASSPSDNEKLFF
TGTGCCAGCTCACCTTCCGATAATGAAAAACTGTTTTTT
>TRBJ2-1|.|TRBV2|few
CASSEVGWDEQFF
TGTGCCAGCAGTGAAGTGGGGTGGGATGAGCAGTTCTTC
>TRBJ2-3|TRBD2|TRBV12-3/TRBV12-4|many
CASSFFPSGRRDRTDTQYF
TGTGCCAGCAGTTTTTTTCCTAGCGGGAGACGGGATCGCACAGATACGCAGTATTTT
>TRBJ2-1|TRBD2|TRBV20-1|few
CSARRGGLSEQFF
TGCAGTGCTCGCCGGGGGGGCCTGAGTGAGCAGTTCTTC
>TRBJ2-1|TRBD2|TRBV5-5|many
CASSLGLAGKNEQFF
TGTGCCAGCAGCTTGGGACTAGCGGGGAAGAATGAGCAGTTCTTC
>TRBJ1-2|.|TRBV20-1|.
CSAEVGGYGYTF
TGCAGTGCCGAAGTAGGGGGCTATGGCTACACCTTC
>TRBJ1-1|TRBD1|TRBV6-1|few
CASGGQGASEAFF
TGTGCCAGCGGGGGACAGGGGGCCTCTGAAGCTTTCTTT
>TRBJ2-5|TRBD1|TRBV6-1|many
CASRPTGRGETQYF
TGTGCCAGCAGACCGACAGGGCGCGGAGAGACCCAGTACTTC
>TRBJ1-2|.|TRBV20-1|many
CSARDRAASYTF
TGCAGTGCTAGAGATCGGGCAGCTTCTTACACCTTC
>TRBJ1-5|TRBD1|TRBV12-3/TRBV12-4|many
CASSFAGGRQPQHF
TGTGCCAGCAGTTTCGCAGGGGGCAGGCAGCCCCAGCATTTT
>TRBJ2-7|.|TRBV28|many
CASSLGRSREQYF
TGTGCCAGCAGTTTAGGACGGTCAAGGGAGCAGTACTTC
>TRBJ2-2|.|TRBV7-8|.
CASTRIGELFF
TGTGCCAGCACCAGGATCGGGGAGCTGTTTTTT
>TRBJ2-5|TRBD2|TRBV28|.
CASSTRTSGGPLPNF
TGTGCCAGCAGTACGAGGACTAGCGGGGGGCCCCTACCGAACTTC
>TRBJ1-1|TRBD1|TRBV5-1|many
CASSLVSGGYTEAFF
TGCGCCAGCAGCTTGGTTTCAGGGGGCTACACTGAAGCTTTCTTT
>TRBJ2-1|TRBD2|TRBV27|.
CAVGRAYNEQFF
TGTGCCGTCGGGAGGGCCTACAATGAGCAGTTCTTC
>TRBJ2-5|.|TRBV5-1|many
CASSLGGTGSQETQYF
TGCGCCAGCAGCTTGGGCGGTACAGGTTCCCAAGAGACCCAGTACTTC
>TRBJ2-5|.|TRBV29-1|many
CSVEWVAGQTQYF
TGCAGCGTTGAGTGGGTGGCAGGACAGACCCAGTACTTC
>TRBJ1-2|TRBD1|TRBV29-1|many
CSVQGGGYGYTF
TGCAGCGTTCAGGGGGGTGGCTATGGCTACACCTTC
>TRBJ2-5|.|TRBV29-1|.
CSVDAHSLQETQYF
TGCAGCGTTGACGCACACAGCTTACAAGAGACCCAGTACTTC
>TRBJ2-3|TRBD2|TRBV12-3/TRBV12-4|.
CASGPRTSGMLDTQYF
TGTGCCAGCGGCCCTAGGACTAGCGGGATGCTAGATACGCAGTATTTT
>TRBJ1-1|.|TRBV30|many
CAWSRRGASLMNTEAFF
TGTGCCTGGAGTCGGAGGGGCGCCTCTCTAATGAACACTGAAGCTTTCTTT
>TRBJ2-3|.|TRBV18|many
CASSPRTDTQYF
TGTGCCAGCAGCCCACGCACAGATACGCAGTATTTT
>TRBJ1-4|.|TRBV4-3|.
CASSQDYDRLFF
TGCGCCAGCAGCCAAGACTACGATCGACTGTTTTTT
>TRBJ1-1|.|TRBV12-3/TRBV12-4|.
CASSRQQGNTEAFF
TGTGCCAGCAGCCGTCAACAGGGGAACACTGAAGCTTTCTTT
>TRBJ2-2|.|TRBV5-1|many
CASSFRGSGELFF
TGCGCCAGCAGCTTCAGAGGGAGCGGGGAGCTGTTTTTT
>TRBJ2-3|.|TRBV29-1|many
CSVGTRGTQYF
TGCAGCGTCGGGACGCGGGGTACGCAGTATTTT
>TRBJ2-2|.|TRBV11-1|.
CASSLRFYGASNTGELFF
TGTGCCAGCAGCTTAAGGTTCTACGGGGCGTCGAACACCGGGGAGCTGTTTTTT